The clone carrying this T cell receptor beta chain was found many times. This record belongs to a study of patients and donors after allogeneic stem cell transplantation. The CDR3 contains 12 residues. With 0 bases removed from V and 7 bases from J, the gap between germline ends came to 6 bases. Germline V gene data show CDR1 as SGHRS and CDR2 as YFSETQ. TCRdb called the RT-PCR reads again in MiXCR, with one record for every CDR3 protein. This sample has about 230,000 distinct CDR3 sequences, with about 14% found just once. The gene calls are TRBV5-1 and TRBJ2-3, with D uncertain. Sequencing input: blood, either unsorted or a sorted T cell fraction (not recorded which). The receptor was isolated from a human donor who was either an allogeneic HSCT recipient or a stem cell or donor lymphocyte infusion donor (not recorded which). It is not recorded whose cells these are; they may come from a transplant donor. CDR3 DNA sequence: TGCGCCAGCAGCTTGGATCGCTATACGCAGTATTTT. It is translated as CASSLDRYTQYF.